This T cell receptor (beta chain) was observed in a study of cytomegalovirus exposure and HLA in healthy donors. It was with 60 Vbeta and 13 Jbeta primers that the PCR ran. Clones were read by immunoSEQ multiplex PCR, and TCRdb kept only the in-frame ones, dropping some. This sample has roughly 100,000 clones, with roughly 75% found just once. Germline V gene lookup returns CDR1 SGHTA and CDR2 FQGNSA. This CDR3 has 16 residues. After removal of 5 bases from V and 2 bases from J, the junction contained 8 bases not matched to a gene. Only a few counts were recorded for this clone. What it binds is unknown. Study results and caveats: Overall, about 160 TCR beta chains were annotated as cytomegalovirus-associated.

The J gene is TRBJ2-3, the V gene TRBV7-2, with 9 bases identical to TRBD2. The sequenced sample consisted of PBMCs. This clonotype was obtained from a woman aged 40 to 50 in good health and CMV-seronegative. In nucleotides, the CDR3 is TGTGCCAGCAGCCTAACTAGCGGGCCCCCCACAGATACGCAGTATTTT. It is translated as CASSLTSGPPTDTQYF.